This is a list of T cell receptor beta chains from one sample in a study of identical twins. Each CDR3 protein gets one entry after TCRdb re-called the 5' RACE reads with MiXCR. The sample shows 650,000 to 800,000 distinct CDR3 sequences, about 9.4% of them seen only once. The same data also went into a second study, on yellow fever vaccine responses in identical twins.

The material sequenced was PBMCs. The origin of the receptors is a woman in her late teens or twenties in good health. CDR3s include the opening cysteine and the closing phenylalanine or tryptophan. A D gene is named only where the DNA matches it firmly. Rows may omit the clone size; those that give it use once, few, many or a size class.

j_gene: TRBJ2-7; v_gene: TRBV28; d_gene: NA; abundance: many; CDR3aa: CASRQSSYEQYF; CDR3nt: TGTGCCAGCAGACAGAGCTCCTACGAGCAGTACTTC
j_gene: TRBJ2-7; v_gene: TRBV7-9; d_gene: TRBD1; abundance: NA; CDR3aa: CASSFEGGTGNYEQYF; CDR3nt: TGTGCCAGCAGCTTTGAGGGCGGGACAGGGAACTACGAGCAGTACTTC
j_gene: TRBJ2-1; v_gene: TRBV11-1; d_gene: TRBD1; abundance: NA; CDR3aa: CASSSGQGAQRASYNEQFF; CDR3nt: TGTGCCAGCAGCTCGGGACAGGGGGCCCAGAGGGCCTCCTACAATGAGCAGTTCTTC
j_gene: TRBJ2-5; v_gene: TRBV29-1; d_gene: TRBD1; abundance: many; CDR3aa: CSVVTGVQETQYF; CDR3nt: TGCAGCGTTGTGACAGGGGTACAAGAGACCCAGTACTTC
j_gene: TRBJ2-1; v_gene: TRBV5-1; d_gene: NA; abundance: many; CDR3aa: CASSLMPDSSYNEQFF; CDR3nt: TGCGCCAGCAGCTTAATGCCGGATAGCTCCTACAATGAGCAGTTCTTC
j_gene: TRBJ2-5; v_gene: TRBV12-3/TRBV12-4; d_gene: NA; abundance: many; CDR3aa: CASSDMGVQETQYF; CDR3nt: TGTGCCAGCAGTGATATGGGGGTACAAGAGACCCAGTACTTC
j_gene: TRBJ2-3; v_gene: TRBV9; d_gene: TRBD2; abundance: many; CDR3aa: CASSVVAGALTDTQYF; CDR3nt: TGTGCCAGCAGCGTAGTAGCGGGGGCCCTCACAGATACGCAGTATTTT
j_gene: TRBJ2-7; v_gene: TRBV18; d_gene: NA; abundance: few; CDR3aa: CASSPSGTPSEQYF; CDR3nt: TGTGCCAGCTCACCGTCCGGGACGCCCAGCGAGCAGTACTTC
j_gene: TRBJ2-1; v_gene: TRBV7-2; d_gene: NA; abundance: many; CDR3aa: CASSLESLGAYNEQFF; CDR3nt: TGTGCCAGCAGCTTAGAATCACTTGGGGCATACAATGAGCAGTTCTTC
j_gene: TRBJ2-2; v_gene: TRBV11-1; d_gene: TRBD1; abundance: few; CDR3aa: CASSPPPRDRALGGELFF; CDR3nt: TGTGCCAGCAGCCCACCCCCTCGGGACAGGGCATTGGGCGGGGAGCTGTTTTTT
j_gene: TRBJ1-6; v_gene: TRBV3-1; d_gene: NA; abundance: NA; CDR3aa: CASSQNRDNSPLHF; CDR3nt: TGTGCCAGCAGCCAGAACAGGGATAATTCACCCCTCCACTTT
j_gene: TRBJ1-4; v_gene: TRBV7-9; d_gene: NA; abundance: many; CDR3aa: CASGQTAGTREKLFF; CDR3nt: TGTGCCAGCGGTCAAACGGCGGGCACCCGGGAAAAACTGTTTTTT
j_gene: TRBJ1-6; v_gene: TRBV12-3/TRBV12-4; d_gene: NA; abundance: many; CDR3aa: CASSLVSSNSPLHF; CDR3nt: TGTGCCAGCAGTTTGGTCTCCTCAAATTCACCCCTCCACTTT
j_gene: TRBJ1-4; v_gene: TRBV5-5; d_gene: NA; abundance: NA; CDR3aa: CASSLVVGINEKLFF; CDR3nt: TGTGCCAGCAGCTTGGTCGTGGGCATTAATGAAAAACTGTTTTTT
j_gene: TRBJ2-3; v_gene: TRBV4-3; d_gene: TRBD2; abundance: many; CDR3aa: CASSQDPGRAQSDTQYF; CDR3nt: TGCGCCAGCAGCCAAGATCCCGGGAGGGCCCAATCTGATACGCAGTATTTT
j_gene: TRBJ2-2; v_gene: TRBV19; d_gene: NA; abundance: NA; CDR3aa: CASSIAHRNTGELFF; CDR3nt: TGTGCCAGTAGTATAGCCCACAGAAACACCGGGGAGCTGTTTTTT
j_gene: TRBJ2-5; v_gene: TRBV14; d_gene: NA; abundance: many; CDR3aa: CASSQGTETQYF; CDR3nt: TGTGCCAGCAGCCAAGGGACGGAGACCCAGTACTTC
j_gene: TRBJ2-3; v_gene: TRBV5-1; d_gene: TRBD2; abundance: few; CDR3aa: CASSGPPPAGATDTQYF; CDR3nt: TGCGCCAGCAGCGGACCCCCCCCAGCGGGGGCCACAGATACGCAGTATTTT
j_gene: TRBJ1-6; v_gene: TRBV5-6; d_gene: TRBD1; abundance: NA; CDR3aa: CASRRQGGDSPLHF; CDR3nt: TGTGCCAGCAGACGACAGGGAGGTGATTCACCCCTCCACTTT
j_gene: TRBJ2-1; v_gene: TRBV12-3/TRBV12-4; d_gene: TRBD2; abundance: many; CDR3aa: CASSLYVSWGGGLFNEQFF; CDR3nt: TGTGCCAGCAGTTTATACGTGTCCTGGGGGGGGGGTTTATTTAATGAGCAGTTCTTC
j_gene: TRBJ2-1; v_gene: TRBV28; d_gene: NA; abundance: many; CDR3aa: CASSLFGAKGESNEQFF; CDR3nt: TGTGCCAGCAGTTTATTTGGGGCGAAGGGGGAGAGCAATGAGCAGTTCTTC
j_gene: TRBJ2-1; v_gene: TRBV7-3; d_gene: TRBD1; abundance: NA; CDR3aa: CASSSGPGQGYNEQFF; CDR3nt: TGTGCCAGCAGCTCAGGACCTGGACAGGGTTACAATGAGCAGTTCTTC
j_gene: TRBJ2-4; v_gene: TRBV29-1; d_gene: TRBD1; abundance: NA; CDR3aa: CSATSPRTGAGIQYF; CDR3nt: TGCAGCGCTACCAGCCCCCGGACAGGGGCTGGCATTCAGTACTTC
j_gene: TRBJ1-1; v_gene: TRBV6-1; d_gene: NA; abundance: NA; CDR3aa: CASSDVSYTEAFF; CDR3nt: TGTGCCAGCAGTGATGTCAGTTACACTGAAGCTTTCTTT
j_gene: TRBJ1-1; v_gene: TRBV6-6; d_gene: NA; abundance: NA; CDR3aa: CASSFTTKSEAFF; CDR3nt: TGTGCCAGCAGTTTCACGACGAAGTCTGAAGCTTTCTTT
j_gene: TRBJ2-2; v_gene: TRBV11-2; d_gene: TRBD2; abundance: NA; CDR3aa: CASSFTSGRGNGELFF; CDR3nt: TGTGCCAGCAGCTTTACTAGCGGGAGGGGGAACGGGGAGCTGTTTTTT
j_gene: TRBJ2-1; v_gene: TRBV7-9; d_gene: TRBD1; abundance: few; CDR3aa: CASSLSPGQGSNNEQFF; CDR3nt: TGTGCCAGCAGCTTAAGCCCGGGACAGGGAAGTAATAATGAGCAGTTCTTC
j_gene: TRBJ2-2; v_gene: TRBV12-3/TRBV12-4; d_gene: TRBD2; abundance: many; CDR3aa: CASSASGGNTGELFF; CDR3nt: TGTGCCAGCAGTGCTAGCGGGGGGAACACCGGGGAGCTGTTTTTT
j_gene: TRBJ2-5; v_gene: TRBV9; d_gene: TRBD2; abundance: few; CDR3aa: CASSVEASGGRIETQYF; CDR3nt: TGTGCCAGCAGCGTAGAGGCTAGCGGGGGAAGGATAGAGACCCAGTACTTC
j_gene: TRBJ1-1; v_gene: TRBV4-3; d_gene: TRBD1; abundance: few; CDR3aa: CASSQDRQGLGAFF; CDR3nt: TGCGCCAGCAGCCAAGATCGACAGGGGTTGGGAGCTTTCTTT
j_gene: TRBJ2-7; v_gene: TRBV11-2; d_gene: NA; abundance: NA; CDR3aa: CASLPGARSSYEQYF; CDR3nt: TGTGCCAGCCTTCCCGGGGCCCGAAGTTCCTACGAGCAGTACTTC
j_gene: TRBJ2-3; v_gene: TRBV20-1; d_gene: NA; abundance: many; CDR3aa: CSARDLRSADTQYF; CDR3nt: TGCAGTGCTAGAGATCTAAGATCAGCGGATACGCAGTATTTT
j_gene: TRBJ2-1; v_gene: TRBV20-1; d_gene: NA; abundance: NA; CDR3aa: CRMKMSSYNEQFF; CDR3nt: TGCAGGATGAAAATGAGCTCCTACAATGAGCAGTTCTTC
j_gene: TRBJ2-7; v_gene: TRBV5-1; d_gene: NA; abundance: few; CDR3aa: CASSSQGLYEQYF; CDR3nt: TGCGCCAGCAGCTCCCAAGGATTATACGAGCAGTACTTC
j_gene: TRBJ2-5; v_gene: TRBV20-1; d_gene: TRBD2; abundance: few; CDR3aa: CSAPRSGRAETQYF; CDR3nt: TGCAGTGCTCCCCGTAGCGGGAGGGCGGAGACCCAGTACTTC
j_gene: TRBJ2-7; v_gene: TRBV15; d_gene: NA; abundance: few; CDR3aa: CATRLAPNREQYF; CDR3nt: TGTGCCACCCGACTCGCTCCCAATCGCGAGCAGTACTTC
j_gene: TRBJ2-2; v_gene: TRBV6-1; d_gene: NA; abundance: few; CDR3aa: CASSATTPWAGELFF; CDR3nt: TGTGCCAGCAGCGCCACAACGCCATGGGCCGGGGAGCTGTTTTTT
j_gene: TRBJ2-3; v_gene: TRBV4-1; d_gene: NA; abundance: NA; CDR3aa: CASSQTSLTDTQYF; CDR3nt: TGCGCCAGCAGCCAAACTAGTCTCACAGATACGCAGTATTTT
j_gene: TRBJ2-1; v_gene: TRBV7-9; d_gene: NA; abundance: few; CDR3aa: CASSLKGGTFSYNEQFF; CDR3nt: TGTGCCAGCAGCTTAAAGGGCGGGACTTTCTCCTACAATGAGCAGTTCTTC
j_gene: TRBJ2-1; v_gene: TRBV11-2; d_gene: NA; abundance: NA; CDR3aa: CASSLDSSWEQFF; CDR3nt: TGTGCCAGCAGCTTGGACTCTAGTTGGGAGCAGTTCTTC
j_gene: TRBJ2-3; v_gene: TRBV27; d_gene: TRBD2; abundance: NA; CDR3aa: CASTFDGGGVDTQYF; CDR3nt: TGTGCCAGCACTTTTGACGGCGGGGGGGTGGATACGCAGTATTTT
j_gene: TRBJ2-7; v_gene: TRBV29-1; d_gene: TRBD2; abundance: few; CDR3aa: CSVEGTSGPTSSYEQYF; CDR3nt: TGCAGCGTTGAAGGGACTAGCGGTCCGACGAGCTCCTACGAGCAGTACTTC
j_gene: TRBJ1-1; v_gene: TRBV18; d_gene: NA; abundance: many; CDR3aa: CASSPIFGGASSTEAFF; CDR3nt: TGTGCCAGCTCACCAATTTTCGGGGGGGCTTCTAGCACTGAAGCTTTCTTT
j_gene: TRBJ2-2; v_gene: TRBV15; d_gene: TRBD2; abundance: many; CDR3aa: CATSRGPGLAGELFF; CDR3nt: TGTGCCACCAGCAGAGGTCCCGGACTAGCCGGGGAGCTGTTTTTT
j_gene: TRBJ2-3; v_gene: TRBV7-9; d_gene: TRBD2; abundance: few; CDR3aa: CASSRIKAGFTDTQYF; CDR3nt: TGTGCCAGCAGCCGTATAAAAGCGGGGTTCACAGATACGCAGTATTTT
j_gene: TRBJ2-1; v_gene: TRBV28; d_gene: TRBD1; abundance: few; CDR3aa: CAHRTGEGEQFF; CDR3nt: TGTGCCCACCGGACAGGGGAGGGTGAGCAGTTCTTC
j_gene: TRBJ2-1; v_gene: TRBV27; d_gene: NA; abundance: many; CDR3aa: CASSLLGWERDNEQFF; CDR3nt: TGTGCCAGCAGTTTATTAGGGTGGGAAAGGGACAATGAGCAGTTCTTC
j_gene: TRBJ2-1; v_gene: TRBV5-1; d_gene: TRBD1; abundance: many; CDR3aa: CASSLGQGPSNEQFF; CDR3nt: TGCGCCAGCAGCTTAGGACAGGGGCCAAGCAATGAGCAGTTCTTC